These 8 T cell receptor beta chains came from one sample sequenced in a study of vaccination and CD4 T cells after COVID-19. Sequence data for DNA of cultured CD4+ T cells were generated by the Oncomine TCR Beta short-read assay. TCRdb re-analysed the PCR reads in MiXCR, keeping a single row per CDR3 protein. The sample carries 11,000 to 15,000 distinct CDR3 sequences, 30% to 35% recorded once. Treatment of the sample: approximately 10-day PBMC culture with coronavirus spike peptide pools or control peptides (ViraFEST assay). Antigens for these TCRs are unknown. The specimen comprised CD4+ T cells from blood, cultured in vitro, sampled after SARS-CoV-2 vaccination. The origin of the receptors is a human donor who had recovered from COVID-19.

The rearrangement uses TRBV20-1 and TRBJ2-1; 12 positions agree with TRBD2. This CDR3 comprises 15 residues. From germline, CDR1 is DFQATT and CDR2 SNEGSKA (reference sequence). V shed 3 bases, J shed 5 bases, and the junction held 5 bases outside the gene matches. The CDR3 here is CSASILAGGDNEQFF. The CDR3 DNA reads TGCAGTGCTAGTATACTAGCGGGAGGCGACAATGAGCAGTTCTTC.

This sequence joins TRBV27 and TRBJ1-4; perhaps TRBD1 as D (6 bases). The V gene's germline CDR1 is MNHEY and CDR2 SMNVEV (reference sequence). V was trimmed by 5 bases and J by 0 bases, leaving 13 bases between them. The CDR3 sequence is 16 residues long. CDR3 region: CASSRLGTPTNEKLFF. The CDR3 nucleotides read TGTGCCAGCAGTAGACTCGGGACACCAACTAATGAAAAACTGTTTTTT.

The chain employs TRBV6-2 or TRBV6-3 and TRBJ2-7, with 10 bases matching TRBD2. Germline-derived CDR1 and CDR2 are MNHEY and SVGEGT. There are 15 residues in the CDR3. V lost 6 bases to trimming and J lost 3 bases; unmatched junction nucleotides: 8. The CDR3 coding sequence is TGTGCCAGCAGCACTATGGGACTAGCGAACTACGAGCAGTACTTC. This encodes CASSTMGLANYEQYF.

The gene calls are TRBV20-1 and TRBJ2-7; 9 bases agree with TRBD2. The CDR3 contains 13 residues. Germline CDR1 is DFQATT and CDR2 is SNEGSKA (reference sequence). V dropped 5 bases and J dropped 4; count of bases not matched to a gene: 6. CDR3 coding DNA: TGCAGTGCTGGACTAGCGACCGGTTACGAGCAGTACTTC. It encodes CSAGLATGYEQYF.

As for this clonotype: One end of the junction varies from germline; a read error may be responsible. The chain uses TRBV28 and TRBJ2-2; 10 nucleotides line up with TRBD2. The CDR3 has 16 amino acids. Germline CDR1 and CDR2: MDHEN and SYDVKM. As DNA, the CDR3 is TGTGCCAGCAGCCCTGCGGGACTAGCGAAAACCGGGGAGCTGTTTTTT. Residues: CASSPAGLAKTGELFF.

This chain connects TRBV5-1 to TRBJ2-5; D is unresolved. V was clipped by 1 base and J by 5 bases, with 6 bases between them. The length of the CDR3 is 12 residues. Germline V gene lookup returns CDR1 SGHRS and CDR2 YFSETQ. The CDR3 here is CASSLTAETQYF. In nucleotides, the CDR3 is TGCGCCAGCAGCTTGACGGCCGAGACCCAGTACTTC.

This chain joins TRBV18 and TRBJ1-1; D unclear. V lost 2 bases and J 8 bases, leaving 9 bases between the germline ends. The CDR3 has 12 residues. From germline, CDR1 is KGHSH and CDR2 LQKENI. The CDR3 spells CASSPMGLEAFF. The CDR3 region has the DNA TGTGCCAGCTCACCAATGGGCTTAGAAGCTTTCTTT.

The chain uses TRBV19 and TRBJ2-1, with a possible D match to TRBD2 (6 bases). Trimming stripped 5 bases from V and 12 bases from J, with 17 bases between. The germline V gene encodes CDR1 LNHDA and CDR2 SQIVND (reference sequence). CDR3 length equals 13 residues. This CDR3 reads CASSPRGGLGQFF. DNA for the CDR3: TGTGCCAGTAGTCCCCGGGGAGGATTAGGGCAGTTCTTC.